Following are 18 T cell receptor beta chains from one sample sequenced in a study of T cells expressing NK-cell markers. Using the 5' RACE reads, TCRdb records one entry per CDR3 protein without DNA. The sample includes about 160,000 distinct CDR3 sequences. Sequenced: blood T cells: a sorted CD56 or NKG2C T cell subset, CD4+ or CD8+ T cells, or bulk PBMC T cells (not recorded which). These receptor sequences come from a woman between 18 and 69 years old in good health.

This chain's CDR3 is CASSVSLWEQYF. The gene calls are TRBV9 and TRBJ2-7. CDR3 length equals 12 residues. Looked up from germline, CDR1 is SGDLS and CDR2 is YYNGEE.

The chain has TRBV28 and TRBJ1-1; without DNA, the TCRdb call of TRBD1 cannot be checked. Germline assignment: CDR1 MDHEN and CDR2 SYDVKM. This CDR3 comprises 15 residues. The CDR3 sequence: CASSPPRAKGSEAFF.

The rearrangement links TRBV7-3 to TRBJ2-3; the TCRdb D gene call, TRBD2, has no DNA to confirm it. Per the germline V gene, CDR1 is SGHTA and CDR2 is FQGTGA. There are 18 residues in the CDR3. The CDR3 region is CASSSPGLAGGTTDTQYF.

This chain joins TRBV18 and TRBJ2-6. This CDR3 has 16 amino acids. CDR1 KGHSH and CDR2 LQKENI come from the germline V gene. The CDR3 sequence: CASSPPRTSGANVLTF. The full variable domain, its missing parts supplied by reference TRBV18 and TRBJ2-6, is NAGVMQNPRHLVRRRGQEARLRCSPMKGHSHVYWYRQLPEEGLKFMVYLQKENIIDESGMPKERFSAEFPKEGPSILRIQQVVRGDSAAYFCASSPPRTSGANVLTFGAGSRLTVL.

This chain connects TRBV19 to TRBJ1-5; checking the TCRdb D call of TRBD1 is not possible without DNA. Germline V gene data show CDR1 as LNHDA and CDR2 as SQIVND (reference sequence). This CDR3 is built from 16 residues. CDR3 loop: CASSSTAGGLNQPQHF.

The chain uses TRBV6-1 and TRBJ2-7; the TRBD2 assignment by TCRdb is unverifiable without DNA. The CDR3 runs 14 residues. Germline assignment: CDR1 MNHNS and CDR2 SASEGT. The CDR3: CASGLGLAGDEQYF.

This chain links TRBV4-1 with TRBJ2-2; TCRdb gives TRBD1 as the D gene, but with no DNA this cannot be confirmed. Germline V gene sequence: CDR1 MGHRA, CDR2 YSYEKL. The CDR3 contains 16 residues. The CDR3 sequence: CASSQDRDRVVGELFF.

The gene calls are TRBV21-1 and TRBJ2-7; the TCRdb D gene call, TRBD1, has no DNA to confirm it. TRBV21-1 has pseudogene status. The CDR3 is 13 amino acids. CDR3: CAKTRDRAHEQYF.

This sequence joins TRBV27 and TRBJ1-6; TCRdb indicates TRBD1, and absent DNA this call remains unverified. The V gene's germline CDR1 is MNHEY and CDR2 SMNVEV (reference sequence). The CDR3 is made up of 15 amino acids. The CDR3 is CASSFLDRNNSPLHF.

V and J are TRBV5-1 and TRBJ1-2; TCRdb designates TRBD1, a call that cannot be tested without DNA. Germline V gene lookup returns CDR1 SGHRS and CDR2 YFSETQ. CDR3 length: 15 residues. The CDR3 here is CASSLVGTENYGYTF.

This chain joins TRBV30 and TRBJ2-6. This CDR3 is built from 17 residues. CDR1 and CDR2 (germline): GTSNPN, SVGIG (reference sequence). CDR3: CAWSVLYDSSGANVLTF.

This sequence joins TRBV19 and TRBJ2-2; TCRdb picks TRBD2, but there is no DNA to check that call. The CDR3 runs 14 residues. CDR1 is LNHDA, CDR2 SQIVND, per germline (reference sequence). CDR3 protein: CASSLRALTGELFF.

This chain's CDR3 is CASRSRGANYGYTF. The chain employs TRBV12-3 or TRBV12-4 and TRBJ1-2. The CDR3 covers 14 residues.

The V call is TRBV28, the J call TRBJ2-1; TCRdb's assignment of TRBD2 cannot be checked, as there is no DNA. The CDR3 is 15 amino acids. Germline CDR1 MDHEN, CDR2 SYDVKM. The CDR3 protein is CASSRLSGGLDEQFF.

CDR3: CASSLNYGYTF. The chain links TRBV12-3 or TRBV12-4 to TRBJ1-2. The CDR3 has 11 residues.

The rearrangement uses TRBV20-1 and TRBJ2-1; as DNA is missing, the TRBD2 call by TCRdb cannot be tested. Per the germline V gene, CDR1 is DFQATT and CDR2 is SNEGSKA (reference sequence). The CDR3 totals 12 residues. CDR3 region: CSETLANNEQFF.

V is TRBV11-1 and J is TRBJ1-3; the D call from TCRdb, TRBD1, cannot be confirmed without DNA. The CDR3 has 18 amino acids. Germline CDR1 reads SGHAT; CDR2 reads FQDESV (reference sequence). CDR3 loop: CASSFPLDRDHGENTIYF.

J is TRBJ2-7 and V is TRBV27; the D gene TCRdb calls, TRBD2, cannot be checked with no DNA. The CDR3 sequence is 16 residues long. Germline V gives CDR1 MNHEY, CDR2 SMNVEV (reference sequence). CDR3 residues: CASSTRYSGSTYEQYF.